This is a list of T cell receptor beta chains from one sample in a study of naive and memory T cell subsets. TCRdb itself ran the 5' RACE reads through MiXCR, one entry per CDR3 protein. This sample has 56,000 or so distinct CDR3 sequences; under 10% occur once, and the top ten carry roughly 8.9%. These receptors all come from a female donor in good health. Each CDR3 is given with its conserved first and last residue.

V gene	J gene	CDR3 length	CDR3 protein
TRBV9	TRBJ2-2	16	CASSGLLALSTGELFF
TRBV19	TRBJ2-1	12	CASSMTRYEQFF
TRBV28	TRBJ2-3	15	CASSFGGGRTDTQYF
TRBV12-3/TRBV12-4	TRBJ1-2	14	CASATRGLAYGYTF
TRBV7-2	TRBJ2-1	15	CASSPQRGAYNEQFF
TRBV29-1	TRBJ2-3	12	CSGGENTDTQYF
TRBV6-2/TRBV6-3	TRBJ2-7	15	CASSYSSTYSYEQYF
TRBV20-1	TRBJ1-2	12	CSPVEQGCGYTF
TRBV5-1	TRBJ1-1	12	CASSPGQTEAFF
TRBV5-1	TRBJ2-3	14	CASMRGASTDTQYF
TRBV20-1	TRBJ2-3	16	CSASGGPNTLTNTQYF
TRBV5-1	TRBJ2-1	14	CASSLRTPYDEQFF
TRBV9	TRBJ1-1	15	CASSSWGSAGTEAFF
TRBV19	TRBJ1-2	17	CASSSQLGQKGNYGDTF
TRBV12-3/TRBV12-4	TRBJ2-1	14	CASSLVQGNNEQFF
TRBV7-3	TRBJ1-1	13	CASSLSGSTEAFF
TRBV2	TRBJ1-5	12	CASSLNNQPQHF
TRBV20-1	TRBJ2-5	13	CSAPGLAPETQYF
TRBV15	TRBJ2-7	15	CATSRSGDAGDEQYF
TRBV12-3/TRBV12-4	TRBJ2-3	12	CASSLNKYTQYF
TRBV20-1	TRBJ1-5	13	CSAAGTASQPQHF
TRBV7-9	TRBJ1-3	14	CASSLELSGNTIYF
TRBV4-1	TRBJ2-7	15	CASSQVRGSTHEQYF
TRBV4-3	TRBJ1-4	15	CASSPFVAEGEKLFF
TRBV7-8	TRBJ2-5	15	CASSLSRGGGETQYF
TRBV6-6	TRBJ1-1	11	CATDGGPEAFF
TRBV2	TRBJ2-1	13	CASSGEGYNEQFF
TRBV12-5	TRBJ2-1	14	CASGQSQFYNEQFF
TRBV4-3	TRBJ1-5	16	CASSQETGFSNQPQHF
TRBV4-1	TRBJ1-1	15	CASSQEGQGFTEAFF
TRBV6-5	TRBJ1-6	16	CASRFRRVLHNSPLHF
TRBV7-2	TRBJ2-5	13	CASSAAYQETQYF
TRBV7-9	TRBJ2-3	16	CASSLGDRGRTDTQYF
TRBV20-1	TRBJ2-3	15	CSARTAWGRADTQYF
TRBV15	TRBJ2-5	14	CATSSLGTVETQYF
TRBV28	TRBJ1-5	15	CASSLTGARNQPQHF
TRBV7-2	TRBJ2-3	15	CASSPGLVLSDTQYF
TRBV5-5	TRBJ2-1	15	CASSLITSGGRKEFF
TRBV19	TRBJ1-5	14	CASGVGPPNQPQHF
TRBV28	TRBJ2-2	16	CASSVGYGANPGELFF
TRBV7-2	TRBJ1-1	14	CASSLATGGTEAFF
TRBV6-2/TRBV6-3	TRBJ2-1	13	CASAGSLYNEQFF
TRBV15	TRBJ2-5	17	CATSRGGTGGLQETQYF
TRBV6-1	TRBJ1-4	13	CASSLDRNEKLFF
TRBV6-5	TRBJ2-3	18	CASSLKGLAGPRGDTQYF
TRBV19	TRBJ1-2	15	CAISNRQGYNYGDTF
TRBV29-1	TRBJ1-3	12	CSVEASGNTIYF
TRBV29-1	TRBJ2-1	15	CSVENGGLPYNEQFF
TRBV7-2	TRBJ2-7	13	CASSAGLAGETGF
TRBV7-2	TRBJ2-3	16	CASSLARGWGTDTQYF
TRBV6-2/TRBV6-3	TRBJ2-7	15	CASSYGVRVTYEQYF
TRBV5-1	TRBJ1-6	14	CASSLYQKSSPLHF